Following are 27 T cell receptor beta chains from one sample sequenced in a study of cytomegalovirus exposure and HLA in healthy donors. PCR amplification relied on 60 Vbeta primers (plus 13 Jbeta primers). Clones were sequenced by immunoSEQ multiplex PCR, and TCRdb holds only the in-frame ones, with some missing. The sample lists 130,000 or so clones, 65% to 75% occurring once. Sequenced material: PBMCs. These receptors were collected from a man in his forties in good health and CMV-seropositive.

V is TRBV5-4 and J is TRBJ2-1, with 10 bases fitting TRBD2. Looked up from germline, CDR1 is SGHNT and CDR2 is YYREEE (reference sequence). After removal of 0 bases from V and 7 bases from J, the junction contained 7 bases not matched to a gene. This CDR3 has 16 amino acids. CDR3: CASSLGTAGGRNEQFF. CDR3 nucleotide sequence: TGTGCCAGCAGCTTGGGAACAGCGGGGGGGCGGAATGAGCAGTTCTTC.

The gene calls are TRBV28 and TRBJ1-5; 7 bases map to TRBD1. Germline trimming cut 3 bases from V and 0 bases from J; bases unmatched to any gene: 5. The germline gives CDR1 MDHEN, CDR2 SYDVKM. The length of the CDR3 is 16 residues. The CDR3 protein is CASSLGQSNSNQPQHF. The CDR3, as DNA: TGTGCCAGCAGTTTGGGACAGAGCAATAGCAATCAGCCCCAGCATTTT.

This chain joins TRBV28 and TRBJ2-2; 8 nucleotides match TRBD2. Germline assignment: CDR1 MDHEN and CDR2 SYDVKM. The CDR3 covers 14 residues. J lost 6 bases, V lost 3 bases, and 3 bases had no gene match. DNA for the CDR3: TGTGCCAGCAGTTTGACTAGCGACGCCGGGGAGCTGTTTTTT. This sequence encodes CASSLTSDAGELFF.

The rearrangement uses TRBV27 and TRBJ2-7, with 9 bases identical to TRBD1. The J segment lost 2 bases and the V segment lost 8 bases, leaving 4 bases of the junction unmatched. Per germline, CDR1 MNHEY and CDR2 SMNVEV (reference sequence). CDR3 length: 13 residues. The CDR3 sequence is CASRRTGAYEQYF. CDR3 bases: TGTGCCAGCCGTAGGACAGGGGCCTACGAGCAGTACTTC.

The gene calls are TRBV5-4 and TRBJ2-7; 11 positions agree with TRBD1. The germline V gene has CDR1 SGHNT and CDR2 YYREEE (reference sequence). The CDR3 covers 15 residues. After removal of 2 bases from V and 11 bases from J, the junction contained 12 bases not matched to a gene. The DNA for the CDR3 is TGTGCCAGCAGCTTACCGGGACAGGGGGTGCGACGAAAGTACTTC. Protein product: CASSLPGQGVRRKYF. The full variable domain, rest sourced from reference TRBV5-4 and TRBJ2-7, is ETGVTQSPTHLIKTRGQQVTLRCSSQSGHNTVSWYQQALGQGPQFIFQYYREEENGRGNFPPRFSGLQFPNYSSELNVNALELDDSALYLCASSLPGQGVRRKYFGPGTRLTVT.

The table lists this clone with a count of one. V is TRBV10-3 and J is TRBJ2-7, with a weak D call TRBD2 (5 bases). The CDR3 length is 14 residues. With 2 bases removed from V and 7 bases from J, the gap between germline ends came to 15 bases. Looked up from germline, CDR1 is ENHRY and CDR2 is SYGVKD. In DNA, the CDR3 is TGTGCCATCAGTGAGGTCCGGGATTCGGGGGAGCAGTACTTC. This sequence encodes CAISEVRDSGEQYF.

V is TRBV11-3 and J is TRBJ2-7; D unclear. The CDR3 contains 14 residues. CDR1 and CDR2 (germline): SGHNT, YENEEA. The V and J ends lost 5 bases and 3 bases respectively, with 14 bases between them. CDR3 protein: CASSLVRRHYEQYF. The CDR3 coding sequence is TGTGCCAGCAGCCTAGTCAGGCGTCACTACGAGCAGTACTTC.

This clone was found a few times. This rearrangement joins TRBV11-3 to TRBJ2-3, with unresolved D. Germline CDR1 and CDR2: SGHNT and YENEEA. The CDR3 has 12 amino acids. With 4 bases removed from V and 4 bases from J, the gap between germline ends came to 6 bases. The CDR3 region is CASSSPADTQYF. CDR3 in DNA: TGTGCCAGCAGCTCTCCGGCAGATACGCAGTATTTT. The full variable domain, in which reference TRBV11-3 and TRBJ2-3 provide the parts outside the CDR3, is EAGVVQSPRYKIIEKKQPVAFWCNPISGHNTLYWYLQNLGQGPELLIRYENEEAVDDSQLPKDRFSAERLKGVDSTLKIQPAELGDSAVYLCASSSPADTQYFGPGTRLTVL.

V usage is TRBV19 and J usage is TRBJ1-1; D is unclear. Germline CDR1 and CDR2: LNHDA and SQIVND (reference sequence). The V and J ends lost 7 bases and 8 bases respectively, with 20 bases between them. The CDR3 is 14 residues long. The chain's CDR3 is CASTPSRDLGEAFF. As DNA, the CDR3 is TGTGCCAGTACTCCCAGCCGGGATTTGGGGGAAGCTTTCTTT. Complete variable domain (other parts from reference TRBV19 and TRBJ1-1): DGGITQSPKYLFRKEGQNVTLSCEQNLNHDAMYWYRQDPGQGLRLIYYSQIVNDFQKGDIAEGYSVSREKKESFPLTVTSAQKNPTAFYLCASTPSRDLGEAFFGQGTRLTVV.

In regard to this clone: This specimen includes other DNA sequences encoding the same CDR3. The rearrangement uses TRBV4-1 and TRBJ2-7; weak D call: TRBD2 (6 bases). This CDR3 contains 15 residues. Trimming shortened V by 0 bases and J by 4 bases, and 13 bases separated the two germline ends. CDR1 is MGHRA, CDR2 YSYEKL, per germline. CDR3 amino acids: CASSQEAGGAYEQYF. CDR3 coding DNA: TGCGCCAGCAGCCAAGAAGCGGGCGGGGCATACGAGCAGTACTTC.

This rearrangement joins TRBV2 to TRBJ1-2; D is unclear. The CDR3 contains 14 residues. The V gene lost 6 bases and the J gene lost 4 bases, with 15 bases spanning the gap. Germline CDR1 SNHLY, CDR2 FYNNEI. This CDR3 is CASRYSRSSYGYTF. In DNA, the CDR3 is TGTGCCAGCAGATACAGCCGCAGCTCCTATGGCTACACCTTC.

V gene TRBV10-1 combines with J gene TRBJ2-5; D is ambiguous. CDR1 WNHNN and CDR2 SYGVQD come from the germline V gene (reference sequence). V lost 4 bases, J lost 2 bases, and 8 bases lay in between. The CDR3 loop spans 13 amino acids. The CDR3 sequence is CASSVRDQETQYF. DNA of the CDR3: TGCGCCAGCAGTGTTAGAGATCAAGAGACCCAGTACTTC.

The chain combines TRBV2 with TRBJ1-6; no firm D call. V dropped 4 bases and J dropped 0 bases, with 7 bases sitting between them. This CDR3 comprises 15 residues. Germline loops: CDR1 SNHLY, CDR2 FYNNEI. This CDR3 reads CASSVTDSYNSPLHF. In nucleotides, the CDR3 is TGTGCCAGCAGTGTGACTGACTCCTATAATTCACCCCTCCACTTT. Filled out from reference TRBV2 and TRBJ1-6, the complete variable domain reads EPEVTQTPSHQVTQMGQEVILRCVPISNHLYFYWYRQILGQKVEFLVSFYNNEISEKSEIFDDQFSVERPDGSNFTLKIRSTKLEDSAMYFCASSVTDSYNSPLHFGNGTRLTVT.

This clone showed up just a few times. V usage is TRBV29-1 and J usage is TRBJ2-5; 7 bases agree with TRBD1. The CDR3 sequence is 13 residues long. Looked up from germline, CDR1 is SQVTM and CDR2 is ANQGSEA. V shed 7 bases, J shed 0 bases, and the junction held 5 bases outside the gene matches. CDR3 protein: CSARRGYQETQYF. In DNA form, the CDR3 reads TGCAGCGCTCGCAGGGGGTACCAAGAGACCCAGTACTTC.

This clone has only a few counts. The V and J genes are TRBV2 and TRBJ2-3, with D possibly matching TRBD1 (5 bases). Per the germline V gene, CDR1 is SNHLY and CDR2 is FYNNEI. V lost 3 bases, J lost 1 base, and 14 bases lay in between. The CDR3 has 16 residues. The CDR3 spells CASSDRAGPGTDTQYF. DNA for the CDR3: TGTGCCAGCAGTGATAGGGCAGGGCCCGGCACAGATACGCAGTATTTT. The variable domain in full, completed from reference TRBV2 and TRBJ2-3, reads EPEVTQTPSHQVTQMGQEVILRCVPISNHLYFYWYRQILGQKVEFLVSFYNNEISEKSEIFDDQFSVERPDGSNFTLKIRSTKLEDSAMYFCASSDRAGPGTDTQYFGPGTRLTVL.

This chain connects TRBV5-1 to TRBJ2-1, with 8 bases that match TRBD2. The CDR3 consists of 16 residues. Germline V gene lookup returns CDR1 SGHRS and CDR2 YFSETQ. V lost 1 base to trimming and J lost 7 bases; unmatched junction nucleotides: 10. CDR3 protein: CASSLITGGPRNEQFF. CDR3 DNA sequence: TGCGCCAGCAGCTTGATCACGGGAGGGCCGCGGAATGAGCAGTTCTTC.

The rearrangement uses TRBV9 and TRBJ1-1; perhaps TRBD1 as D (5 bases). Germline lookup yields CDR1 SGDLS and CDR2 YYNGEE. With 1 base removed from V and 7 bases from J, the gap between germline ends came to 17 bases. The CDR3 length is 15 residues. This CDR3 reads CASSVLGLGEVEAFF. The CDR3, as DNA: TGTGCCAGCAGCGTACTCGGATTGGGGGAGGTTGAAGCTTTCTTT. Variable domain in full (rest from reference TRBV9 and TRBJ1-1): DSGVTQTPKHLITATGQRVTLRCSPRSGDLSVYWYQQSLDQGLQFLIQYYNGEERAKGNILERFSAQQFPDLHSELNLSSLELGDSALYFCASSVLGLGEVEAFFGQGTRLTVV.

The rearrangement uses TRBV11-2 and TRBJ1-2; D is unresolved. Germline lookup yields CDR1 SGHAT and CDR2 FQNNGV. The CDR3 has 14 amino acids. The germline V and J ends were trimmed by 1 base and 5 bases, with 11 bases remaining between them. The CDR3 region is CASSLVRLDYGYTF. The CDR3 region has the DNA TGTGCCAGCAGCTTAGTCCGACTGGATTATGGCTACACCTTC.

V gene TRBV29-1 combines with J gene TRBJ2-1, with TRBD2 as a possible D gene (6 bases). Trimming took off 7 bases at V and 7 bases at J, with 17 bases between the two ends. Looked up from germline, CDR1 is SQVTM and CDR2 is ANQGSEA. The CDR3 sequence is 13 residues long. CDR3 nucleotide sequence: TGCAGCGCGGACCCGGGAGTTTATAATGAGCAGTTCTTC. Translated, it gives CSADPGVYNEQFF.

This clone was seen a few times. V is TRBV4-2 and J is TRBJ2-2; D unclear. Between the trimmed V and J ends, which lost 0 bases and 8 bases, there was a span of 7 bases. The CDR3 length is 13 residues. Germline V gene lookup returns CDR1 LGHNA and CDR2 YNFKEQ. The CDR3 spells CASSQEIPGELFF. CDR3 DNA: TGTGCCAGCAGCCAAGAAATTCCAGGGGAGCTGTTTTTT.

The chain employs TRBV11-2 and TRBJ2-1; TRBD2 matches 7 bases. The V gene end was trimmed by 0 bases and the J gene end by 4 bases; junction bases not matched to a gene: 3. In germline, CDR1 is SGHAT, CDR2 FQNNGV. The CDR3 runs 15 residues. This chain's CDR3 is CASSLETGGYNEQFF. Written as DNA, the CDR3 is TGTGCCAGCAGCTTAGAAACGGGGGGATACAATGAGCAGTTCTTC.

The chain is built from TRBV4-1 and TRBJ2-2, with 11 bases that match TRBD1. Unmatched junction bases numbered 2, after V lost 4 bases and J lost 4 bases. Looked up from germline, CDR1 is MGHRA and CDR2 is YSYEKL. The CDR3 is 15 amino acids. The CDR3 nucleotides are TGCGCCAGCAGCCCGGGACAGGGGGGCACCGGGGAGCTGTTTTTT. Translating it yields CASSPGQGGTGELFF.

This clone was recorded once. The V gene is TRBV28, the J gene TRBJ1-2, with a possible D match to TRBD1 (5 bases). The CDR3 contains 12 residues. V was pared by 6 bases and J by 6 bases, with 11 bases between. Germline loops: CDR1 MDHEN, CDR2 SYDVKM. The CDR3 reads CASSGQDNGYTF. Here the CDR3 DNA reads TGTGCCAGCAGCGGGCAGGACAATGGCTACACCTTC.

The chain carries TRBV6-1 and TRBJ2-7, with 7 bases aligning to TRBD1. This CDR3 has 13 amino acids. The germline V gene encodes CDR1 MNHNS and CDR2 SASEGT. V lost 8 bases, J lost 3 bases, and 7 bases stayed unmatched. CDR3: CASGGQLFYEQYF. DNA for the CDR3: TGTGCCAGCGGGGGACAGTTGTTCTACGAGCAGTACTTC.

This clone was detected once. V and J are TRBV29-1 and TRBJ2-7; TRBD2 matches 9 bases. This CDR3 comprises 14 residues. V trimming: 5 bases; J trimming: 5 bases; junction bases outside the gene matches: 10. CDR1 SQVTM and CDR2 ANQGSEA come from the germline V gene. The CDR3 coding sequence is TGCAGCGTTTCGGCCGGGACTAGCACAGACGAGCAGTACTTC. Its translation is CSVSAGTSTDEQYF.

A few counts support this clone. The rearrangement joins TRBV4-1 to TRBJ2-5; 7 bases agree with TRBD2. The CDR3 runs 15 residues. Losses at the gene ends were 1 base for V and 4 bases for J; bases not matched to a gene: 6. Looked up from germline, CDR1 is MGHRA and CDR2 is YSYEKL. In DNA, the CDR3 is TGCGCCAGCAGCCAAGCTCCGGGGGGTCGAGAGACCCAGTACTTC. Protein sequence: CASSQAPGGRETQYF.

V usage is TRBV11-1 and J usage is TRBJ1-2; 9 nucleotides agree with TRBD1. This CDR3 spans 14 amino acids. The V gene end was trimmed by 5 bases and the J gene end by 5 bases; junction bases not matched to a gene: 6. Germline lookup yields CDR1 SGHAT and CDR2 FQDESV (reference sequence). Here the CDR3 DNA reads TGTGCCAGCAGCATCGGGACAGGGTGGTATGGCTACACCTTC. This sequence encodes CASSIGTGWYGYTF.